The 10 T cell receptor beta chains below come from one sample, sequenced in a study of blood T cell repertoires in COVID-19. Assay used: immunoSEQ multiplex PCR; TCRdb lists only in-frame clones, some missing. This table holds 650,000 to 800,000 clones, 70% to 90% found once. Sample: peripheral blood. These receptors came from a young woman with acute or convalescent COVID-19.

The genes are TRBV5-6 and TRBJ1-1, with 10 bases fitting TRBD1. V shed 5 bases and J 8 bases; nucleotides not matched to a gene: 18. The CDR3 is 17 residues long. Per germline, CDR1 SGHDT and CDR2 YYEEEE. The CDR3 DNA is TGTGCCAGCAGTTCGTTGACAGGGGGCATTGGGTGGAGGGAAGCTTTCTTT. Translated, it gives CASSSLTGGIGWREAFF.

On this clone: This same CDR3 is encoded by further DNA sequences in the sample. The rearrangement links TRBV19 to TRBJ1-5, with 8 bases identical to TRBD1. V was clipped by 3 bases and J by 2 bases; unmatched bases: 0. This CDR3 region has 14 residues. Germline V CDR1 and CDR2: LNHDA, SQIVND (reference sequence). The CDR3 spells CASSMGQGNQPQHF. The CDR3 region has the DNA TGTGCCAGTAGTATGGGACAGGGCAATCAGCCCCAGCATTTT.

The chain carries TRBV30 and TRBJ1-6, with TRBD1 as a possible D gene (5 bases). Trimming cost V 1 base and J 8 bases, with 15 bases left between them. CDR1 and CDR2 (germline): GTSNPN, SVGIG (reference sequence). The CDR3 is 15 residues long. CDR3 protein: CAWSAPTGRHSPLHF. The CDR3 DNA is TGTGCCTGGAGTGCCCCCACAGGACGACATTCACCCCTCCACTTT.

V and J are TRBV30 and TRBJ1-3; D perhaps matches TRBD1 (6 bases). V shed 2 bases and J shed 7 bases, with 21 bases lying between them. This CDR3 has 16 amino acids. The germline V gene encodes CDR1 GTSNPN and CDR2 SVGIG (reference sequence). In DNA, the CDR3 is TGTGCCTGGAGTATTGATTTATCGGGACACGGGAACACCATATATTTT. Translating gives CAWSIDLSGHGNTIYF.

The chain couples TRBV12-3 or TRBV12-4 to TRBJ1-2; D ambiguous. The CDR3 covers 12 residues. V shed 3 bases and J shed 14 bases, with 16 bases lying between them. The CDR3 reads CASSFGADFMTF. The CDR3 coding sequence is TGTGCCAGCAGTTTTGGTGCAGATTTTATGACCTTC.

The J gene is TRBJ1-1, the V gene TRBV19, with 7 bases identical to TRBD1. The CDR3 spans 14 residues. Germline V gene data show CDR1 as LNHDA and CDR2 as SQIVND (reference sequence). V shed 5 bases and J 1 base; nucleotides not matched to a gene: 4. The CDR3 sequence: CASSWDSQNTEAFF. CDR3 coding DNA: TGTGCCAGTAGTTGGGACAGCCAGAACACTGAAGCTTTCTTT.

The chain carries TRBV18 and TRBJ1-3, with 9 bases fitting TRBD1. Per the germline V gene, CDR1 is KGHSH and CDR2 is LQKENI. This CDR3 has 16 amino acids. J lost 5 bases, V lost 5 bases, and 10 bases had no gene match. The CDR3 DNA reads TGTGCCAGCTCAACACGGCCGGGACAGGGTAGAAACACCATATATTTT. It encodes CASSTRPGQGRNTIYF.

The genes are TRBV6-1 and TRBJ1-3; D is ambiguous. Germline assignment: CDR1 MNHNS and CDR2 SASEGT. V dropped 3 bases and J dropped 4 bases, with 10 bases sitting between them. The CDR3 length is 14 residues. The CDR3 spells CASSESPSGNTIYF. The DNA of the CDR3 is TGTGCCAGCAGTGAGTCTCCCTCCGGAAACACCATATATTTT.

The CDR3 DNA reads as TGTGCCAGCAGTGAACTAGGGGGCTTCTCAGGCTATGGCTACACCTTC. It yields the protein CASSELGGFSGYGYTF. This chain joins TRBV6-1 and TRBJ1-2; 7 nucleotides line up with TRBD1. V was pared by 2 bases and J by 4 bases, with 10 bases of the junction left unmatched. CDR3 length equals 16 residues. Germline V CDR1 and CDR2: MNHNS, SASEGT.

CDR3 amino acids: CASGLTTGDTQYF. The CDR3 DNA is TGTGCCAGCGGGTTAACTACTGGAGATACGCAGTATTTT. V gene TRBV2 combines with J gene TRBJ2-3; D is unclear. This CDR3 is built from 13 residues. V lost 8 bases, J lost 5 bases, and 14 bases lay in between. In germline, CDR1 is SNHLY, CDR2 FYNNEI.